This TCR beta chain was found in a study of T cell repertoires in cytomegalovirus infection. Background on the study: Public TCR beta signatures indicated both CMV infection and matching HLA type.

The sample holds many counts of this clonotype. The antigen is not known. Study-wide results and caveats: Clonotypes of TCR beta that were HLA-C-restricted and CMV-specific dominated the ex vivo response.

TCRdb re-called the reads through MiXCR, storing one row per CDR3 protein. The data contain some 480,000 distinct CDR3 sequences, around a third of them singletons. The sample was cultured PBMCs, taken from culture after CMV antigen stimulation. The source is a human donor in good health (CMV status not recorded). Some clones in this sample may be carry-over from other donors' samples.

CDR3 region: CASTIHSTDTQYF. The CDR3 nucleotides read TGTGCCAGCACCATTCATTCCACAGATACGCAGTATTTT. V is TRBV7-2 and J is TRBJ2-3, with D uncertain. The CDR3 covers 13 residues. Germline V gene data show CDR1 as SGHTA and CDR2 as FQGNSA. Trimming removed 7 bases at V and 2 bases at J, with 10 bases between.